One and the same sample provided the 30 T cell receptor beta chains below, sequenced in a study of regulatory dendritic cells for organ transplantation. The assay was immunoSEQ multiplex PCR, and TCRdb's table has in-frame clones only and misses some. The table includes almost 35,000 clones, less than 90% detected once. The sample consisted of naive CD4+ T cells from blood. Documented subset: CD45RA+ naive T cells. The receptors originated from a human donor in good health.

This chain connects TRBV11-3 to TRBJ2-3; D uncertain. This CDR3 is 16 amino acids long. The V gene lost 4 bases and the J gene lost 2 bases, with 16 bases spanning the gap. From germline, CDR1 is SGHNT and CDR2 YENEEA. The CDR3 DNA follows: TGTGCCAGCAGCTCGGACGGGTTCGGGTACACAGATACGCAGTATTTT. It translates to CASSSDGFGYTDTQYF.

The V and J genes are TRBV18 and TRBJ1-1; no definite D call. Looked up from germline, CDR1 is KGHSH and CDR2 is LQKENI. V was clipped by 4 bases and J by 6 bases, with 15 bases between them. CDR3 size: 14 residues. The CDR3 sequence: CASSQDRLGAEAFF. CDR3 nucleotides: TGTGCCAGCTCACAGGACCGACTCGGGGCTGAAGCTTTCTTT.

V is TRBV18 and J is TRBJ1-5; tentative D call: TRBD1 (5 bases). This CDR3 spans 15 amino acids. Germline V gives CDR1 KGHSH, CDR2 LQKENI. Trimming stripped 4 bases from V and 5 bases from J, with 15 bases between. CDR3 bases: TGTGCCAGCTCACGCACAGGACGGCGGGATCAGCCCCAGCATTTT. Its translation is CASSRTGRRDQPQHF.

This sequence joins TRBV5-1 and TRBJ2-7; TRBD2 agrees at 10 bases. The ends lost 5 bases at V and 3 bases at J; junction bases unmatched: 5. This CDR3 contains 14 residues. The germline gives CDR1 SGHRS, CDR2 YFSETQ. The CDR3 loop is CASSTGTSDYEQYF. The CDR3 DNA reads as TGCGCCAGCAGTACCGGGACTAGCGACTACGAGCAGTACTTC.

The rearrangement links TRBV21-1 to TRBJ1-2. TRBV21-1 is assigned pseudogene status. The CDR3 runs 14 residues. The CDR3 nucleotides read TGTGCCAGCAGCAGGGACGGCGGGACCTATGGCTACACCTTC. This encodes CASSRDGGTYGYTF.

The chain links TRBV19 to TRBJ2-3; D ambiguous. The CDR3 totals 11 residues. The germline V and J ends were trimmed by 2 bases and 5 bases, with 2 bases remaining between them. Germline V gives CDR1 LNHDA, CDR2 SQIVND (reference sequence). CDR3 sequence reads: CASSIQDTQYF. CDR3 sequence (DNA): TGTGCCAGTAGTATACAAGATACGCAGTATTTT.

The rearrangement joins TRBV6-6 to TRBJ2-3; 7 bases are a match to TRBD1. The CDR3 totals 15 residues. In germline, CDR1 is MNHNY, CDR2 SVGAGI (reference sequence). V dropped 6 bases and J dropped 2; count of bases not matched to a gene: 8. The CDR3 region is CASRRPGQLTDTQYF. The CDR3 region has the DNA TGTGCCAGCAGGAGACCGGGACAGCTCACAGATACGCAGTATTTT.

This clone was seen just once. This rearrangement joins TRBV6-4 to TRBJ1-1, with 9 positions matching TRBD1. With V trimmed by 2 bases and J by 5 bases, 9 bases remained unmatched. CDR1 and CDR2 (germline): MRHNA, SNTAGT. This CDR3 is 16 amino acids long. The CDR3 coding sequence is TGTGCCAGCAGTGACCGCCGGGACAGGGTTTCAACTGAAGCTTTCTTT. Protein sequence: CASSDRRDRVSTEAFF.

The rearrangement links TRBV7-3 to TRBJ2-5; D is undetermined. The length of the CDR3 is 13 residues. V lost 5 bases, J lost 2 bases, and 9 bases lay in between. Germline-derived CDR1 and CDR2 are SGHTA and FQGTGA. The CDR3 nucleotides read TGTGCCAGCAGCCCCGGATTACAAGAGACCCAGTACTTC. As protein: CASSPGLQETQYF. Together with reference TRBV7-3 and TRBJ2-5, the CDR3 gives the full variable domain: GAGVSQTPSNKVTEKGKYVELRCDPISGHTALYWYRQSLGQGPEFLIYFQGTGAADDSGLPNDRFFAVRPEGSVSTLKIQRTERGDSAVYLCASSPGLQETQYFGPGTRLLVL.

The chain combines TRBV28 with TRBJ2-2; D uncertain. The CDR3 is 13 residues long. Germline CDR1 reads MDHEN; CDR2 reads SYDVKM. V gave up 3 bases and J gave up 6 bases, with 8 bases separating them. For the CDR3, the DNA is TGTGCCAGCAGTTTTTCAACCTCCGGGGAGCTGTTTTTT. This translates into CASSFSTSGELFF.

The rearrangement links TRBV7-9 to TRBJ2-3; the D is unclear. From germline, CDR1 is SEHNR and CDR2 FQNEAQ (reference sequence). This CDR3 spans 14 amino acids. Trimming pared 3 bases from V and 6 bases from J, leaving 13 bases between. In nucleotides, the CDR3 is TGTGCCAGCAGCTTTGGAATTTCTGGTGATACGCAGTATTTT. This encodes CASSFGISGDTQYF.

This clone has only one observation. V and J are TRBV7-2 and TRBJ1-1; D is uncertain. Between the trimmed V and J ends, which lost 4 bases and 6 bases, there was a span of 15 bases. Germline assignment: CDR1 SGHTA and CDR2 FQGNSA. The CDR3 sequence is 14 residues long. The CDR3 region is CASSSSRGVPEAFF. As DNA, the CDR3 is TGTGCCAGCAGCTCCTCAAGAGGAGTACCTGAAGCTTTCTTT.

The V and J genes are TRBV7-3 and TRBJ2-7, with 7 nucleotides matching TRBD1. This CDR3 spans 14 amino acids. Germline values: CDR1 SGHTA, CDR2 FQGTGA. J was trimmed by 7 bases and V by 7 bases; bases with no gene match: 13. The DNA of the CDR3 is TGTGCCAGCAAACCGGACAGGTCCTCTGGGGAGCAGTACTTC. Its translation is CASKPDRSSGEQYF.

This chain uses TRBV5-4 with TRBJ2-3, with 10 bases that match TRBD2. V shed 3 bases and J 3 bases; nucleotides not matched to a gene: 7. This CDR3 region has 16 residues. CDR1 is SGHNT and CDR2 is YYREEE in the germline V gene (reference sequence). In DNA, the CDR3 is TGTGCCAGCAGCTCGATTATAGCGGGGGGTACAGATACGCAGTATTTT. Its protein product is CASSSIIAGGTDTQYF.

The gene calls are TRBV10-2 and TRBJ1-4; 8 bases agree with TRBD1. This CDR3 spans 15 amino acids. CDR1 is WSHSY, CDR2 SAAADI, per germline. The J segment lost 8 bases and the V segment lost 8 bases, leaving 13 bases of the junction unmatched. The CDR3 region is CASLNPGGGGEKLFF. CDR3 in DNA: TGCGCCAGCCTCAATCCAGGGGGCGGTGGGGAAAAACTGTTTTTT.

The chain links TRBV4-1 to TRBJ2-2; D perhaps matches TRBD1 (5 bases). The CDR3 length is 16 residues. The ends were cut back, 3 bases at V and 0 bases at J, with 11 bases in the middle. Germline lookup yields CDR1 MGHRA and CDR2 YSYEKL. The CDR3 sequence is CASSQVIRANTGELFF. In nucleotides, the CDR3 is TGCGCCAGCAGCCAGGTAATCAGGGCGAACACCGGGGAGCTGTTTTTT.

J is TRBJ2-5 and V is TRBV10-3; tentative D call: TRBD1 (5 bases). The germline V and J ends were trimmed by 5 bases and 1 base, with 14 bases remaining between them. The CDR3 is made up of 15 amino acids. Germline CDR1 is ENHRY and CDR2 is SYGVKD. CDR3 coding DNA: TGTGCCATCAGTCGGGCGGAAGGGGCCCAAGAGACCCAGTACTTC. Translated, it gives CAISRAEGAQETQYF.

The chain combines TRBV27 with TRBJ2-7, with 9 nucleotides matching TRBD1. CDR3 length: 15 amino acids. V lost 6 bases to trimming and J lost 6 bases; unmatched junction nucleotides: 12. The germline gives CDR1 MNHEY, CDR2 SMNVEV (reference sequence). The chain's CDR3 is CASRTPGQGGFEQYF. Here the CDR3 DNA reads TGTGCCAGCAGAACGCCGGGACAGGGAGGATTCGAGCAGTACTTC.

The genes are TRBV5-1 and TRBJ2-2; D may be TRBD1 (6 bases). The germline V and J ends were trimmed by 5 bases and 2 bases, with 10 bases remaining between them. CDR3 length: 14 amino acids. The germline gives CDR1 SGHRS, CDR2 YFSETQ. CDR3 coding DNA: TGCGCCAGCAGTCCGGACAGTAACACCGGGGAGCTGTTTTTT. This encodes CASSPDSNTGELFF.

This clone was picked up one time. This rearrangement joins TRBV14 to TRBJ2-1; D not resolved. The V and J ends lost 0 bases and 5 bases respectively, with 14 bases between them. From germline, CDR1 is SGHDN and CDR2 FVKESK. This CDR3 is 16 amino acids long. The CDR3: CASSQDWVGKNNEQFF. DNA of the CDR3: TGTGCCAGCAGCCAAGATTGGGTGGGAAAGAACAATGAGCAGTTCTTC.

This sequence joins TRBV19 and TRBJ2-2, with TRBD1 matching 8 bases. Germline V lookup: CDR1 LNHDA, CDR2 SQIVND (reference sequence). The CDR3 spans 16 residues. Trimming at V came to 5 bases and at J to 5 bases, leaving 10 bases not matched to a gene. CDR3 in DNA: TGTGCCAGTAGTTTCGCAGGACAGGGTAGAACCGGGGAGCTGTTTTTT. It is translated as CASSFAGQGRTGELFF.

The chain couples TRBV25-1 to TRBJ2-2; 7 bases map to TRBD1. CDR3 size: 17 residues. Germline V gives CDR1 MGHDK, CDR2 SYGVNS. V trimming: 11 bases; J trimming: 0 bases; junction bases outside the gene matches: 15. CDR3 nucleotides: TGTGCCGCCAGGGGCCCCCGGGACAGAGCGAACACCGGGGAGCTGTTTTTT. Translated, it gives CAARGPRDRANTGELFF.

The chain combines TRBV9 with TRBJ1-5; D is unclear. Trimming pared 8 bases from V and 7 bases from J, leaving 4 bases between. CDR3 length: 9 residues. Germline V lookup: CDR1 SGDLS, CDR2 YYNGEE. CDR3 protein: CASLQPQHF. The CDR3 bases are TGTGCCAGTTTACAGCCCCAGCATTTT. The full variable domain, completed using reference TRBV9 and TRBJ1-5, is DSGVTQTPKHLITATGQRVTLRCSPRSGDLSVYWYQQSLDQGLQFLIQYYNGEERAKGNILERFSAQQFPDLHSELNLSSLELGDSALYFCASLQPQHFGDGTRLSIL.

This chain joins TRBV7-9 and TRBJ2-3, with no clear D. Trimming took off 8 bases at V and 0 bases at J, with 3 bases between the two ends. This CDR3 comprises 11 residues. Germline CDR1 is SEHNR and CDR2 is FQNEAQ (reference sequence). CDR3 amino acids: CASHSTDTQYF. The CDR3 coding sequence is TGTGCCAGCCATAGCACAGATACGCAGTATTTT.

This clone was observed a handful of times. This chain connects TRBV27 to TRBJ2-7; D is unclear. The CDR3 is made up of 15 amino acids. Germline assignment: CDR1 MNHEY and CDR2 SMNVEV (reference sequence). V was trimmed by 4 bases and J by 2 bases, leaving 15 bases between them. The CDR3 nucleotides read TGTGCCAGCAGTTCTAGGACCCTTACCGCCTACGAGCAGTACTTC. Amino acid sequence: CASSSRTLTAYEQYF.

The V gene is TRBV7-9, the J gene TRBJ1-1, with TRBD1 as a possible D gene (6 bases). Trimming removed 5 bases at V and 6 bases at J, with 19 bases between. Germline-derived CDR1 and CDR2 are SEHNR and FQNEAQ (reference sequence). CDR3 length: 15 residues. CDR3 coding DNA: TGTGCCAGCAGCCCCTCGGGCGGGGAGGGGGCTGAAGCTTTCTTT. Translating gives CASSPSGGEGAEAFF.

V gene TRBV27 combines with J gene TRBJ2-3; TRBD2 might be the D (6 bases). The CDR3 length is 18 residues. Germline values: CDR1 MNHEY, CDR2 SMNVEV (reference sequence). The germline V and J ends were trimmed by 0 bases and 0 bases, with 16 bases remaining between them. The CDR3 bases are TGTGCCAGCAGTTTATCTAACATAGCGGCGACGAGCACAGATACGCAGTATTTT. It specifies CASSLSNIAATSTDTQYF.

This clone has more than one count but fewer than ten. This chain connects TRBV28 to TRBJ1-4, with D perhaps TRBD1 (6 bases). The V and J ends lost 6 bases and 5 bases respectively, with 7 bases between them. CDR1 and CDR2 from the germline V gene are MDHEN and SYDVKM. This CDR3 has 12 amino acids. The CDR3 loop reads CASSQGNEKLFF. The CDR3 DNA sequence: TGTGCCAGCAGCCAGGGGAATGAAAAACTGTTTTTT.

The chain links TRBV5-8 to TRBJ1-2, with TRBD1 as a possible D gene (5 bases). The V end lost 1 base, the J end lost 2 bases, and 15 bases lay between the germline ends. The CDR3 sequence is 16 residues long. Germline V lookup: CDR1 SGHTS, CDR2 YDEGEE. This CDR3 is CASSLWTGPINYGYTF. The CDR3 nucleotides read TGTGCCAGCAGCTTGTGGACGGGGCCGATCAACTATGGCTACACCTTC.

CDR3 in DNA: TGTGCCAGTAGGCAGGACAGGTCGTCTGGAAACACCATATATTTT. This codes for CASRQDRSSGNTIYF. The chain employs TRBV19 and TRBJ1-3, with 7 bases identical to TRBD1. V was clipped by 6 bases and J by 1 base; unmatched bases: 6. CDR3 length: 15 residues. In germline, CDR1 is LNHDA, CDR2 SQIVND (reference sequence). Variable domain in full (rest from reference TRBV19 and TRBJ1-3): DGGITQSPKYLFRKEGQNVTLSCEQNLNHDAMYWYRQDPGQGLRLIYYSQIVNDFQKGDIAEGYSVSREKKESFPLTVTSAQKNPTAFYLCASRQDRSSGNTIYFGEGSWLTVV.